This T cell receptor (beta chain) was sequenced in a study of T cell therapy after organ transplantation. Across the study: Expansion used a peptide pool of 30 HLA class I and II CMV epitopes. Study findings and constraints: Effects of concurrent antirejection and antiviral medications were not evaluable. Endogenous clonotypes not in therapy products appeared after therapy alongside transferred ones.

Concerning this clone: The antigen remains undetermined.

TCRdb's copy holds only in-frame clones and misses some; the assay was immunoSEQ multiplex PCR. The sample shows approximately 22,000 clones, 84% of them seen only once. Indicated time point: 20-29 weeks after completion of therapy. CDR3 length equals 11 residues. V dropped 4 bases and J dropped 7 bases, with 5 bases sitting between them. CDR1 and CDR2 (germline): MNHEY, SMNVEV (reference sequence). The receptor's source is a human patient who had received a solid organ transplant and had CMV disease. Some T cells may possibly be graft donor cells. The V gene is TRBV27, the J gene TRBJ2-1; no clear D. Specimen: CD8+ T cells from blood, collected after autologous CMV-specific T cell therapy. DNA for the CDR3: TGTGCCAGCAGTTCCCTGAATGAGCAGTTCTTC. Amino acid sequence: CASSSLNEQFF.